Each of the 28 T cell receptor beta chains below was sequenced from the same sample in a study of blood T cell repertoires in COVID-19. TCRdb's copy holds only in-frame clones and misses some; the assay was immunoSEQ multiplex PCR. The sample lists around 470,000 clones, about 88% occurring once. The sequenced material came from peripheral blood. The receptor set was obtained from a man aged 18 to 35 with COVID-19, enrolled during active disease.

Here the CDR3 DNA reads TGCGCCAGCAGCCCTCGGGGGGGAGGCACTGAAGCTTTCTTT. Its protein is CASSPRGGGTEAFF. This chain uses TRBV5-1 with TRBJ1-1; the D gene is possibly TRBD1 (5 bases). Trimming stripped 4 bases from V and 4 bases from J, with 14 bases between. Germline CDR1 and CDR2: SGHRS and YFSETQ. The CDR3 spans 14 residues. The variable domain in full, completed from reference TRBV5-1 and TRBJ1-1, reads KAGVTQTPRYLIKTRGQQVTLSCSPISGHRSVSWYQQTPGQGLQFLFEYFSETQRNKGNFPGRFSGRQFSNSRSEMNVSTLELGDSALYLCASSPRGGGTEAFFGQGTRLTVV.

The chain uses TRBV25-1 and TRBJ1-1; no definite D call. With 1 base removed from V and 4 bases from J, the gap between germline ends came to 13 bases. The V gene's germline CDR1 is MGHDK and CDR2 SYGVNS. The CDR3 sequence is 15 residues long. CDR3 DNA: TGTGCCAGCAGTGAATCGTCGGGAATGTCCACTGAAGCTTTCTTT. This translates into CASSESSGMSTEAFF.

The rearrangement uses TRBV21-1 and TRBJ2-1; the DNA was not compared with TRBD1, the D call given in the table. TRBV21-1 is given as a pseudogene. The CDR3 is made up of 15 amino acids. The CDR3 coding sequence is TGTGCCAGCGCCTTAAGGGGAAGGTCCTACAATGAGCAGTTCTTC. Residues: CASALRGRSYNEQFF.

As concerns this clone: Other DNA sequences within the sample encode an identical CDR3. V and J are TRBV2 and TRBJ2-3, with D possibly being TRBD2 (5 bases). V was shortened by 5 bases and J by 0 bases, with 6 bases between the two germline ends. Germline assignment: CDR1 SNHLY and CDR2 FYNNEI. This CDR3 has 13 amino acids. CDR3 protein: CASSRGSTDTQYF. Here the CDR3 DNA reads TGTGCCAGCAGTCGGGGAAGCACAGATACGCAGTATTTT.

This chain links TRBV2 with TRBJ2-2, with D perhaps matching TRBD2 (5 bases). CDR1 is SNHLY and CDR2 is FYNNEI in the germline V gene. The CDR3 has 12 amino acids. Between the trimmed V and J ends, which lost 8 bases and 8 bases, there was a span of 12 bases. Written as DNA, the CDR3 is TGTGCCAGCCTTCTCCCGGGGGGGGAGCTGTTTTTT. Translated, it gives CASLLPGGELFF.

This chain joins TRBV30 and TRBJ2-5; D is perhaps TRBD2 (5 bases). The CDR3 has 13 amino acids. Germline V gene sequence: CDR1 GTSNPN, CDR2 SVGIG (reference sequence). V was pared by 0 bases and J by 5 bases, with 10 bases between. CDR3: CAWSVIRRETQYF. The CDR3, as DNA: TGTGCCTGGAGTGTGATCAGGAGGGAGACCCAGTACTTC.

The chain links TRBV18 to TRBJ2-7; weak D call: TRBD2 (6 bases). The germline V and J ends were trimmed by 4 bases and 7 bases, with 14 bases remaining between them. Germline lookup yields CDR1 KGHSH and CDR2 LQKENI. The CDR3 spans 13 residues. This chain's CDR3 is CASSRGETREQYF. The CDR3 DNA reads as TGTGCCAGCTCACGCGGGGAGACCCGGGAGCAGTACTTC. Complete variable domain (other parts from reference TRBV18 and TRBJ2-7): NAGVMQNPRHLVRRRGQEARLRCSPMKGHSHVYWYRQLPEEGLKFMVYLQKENIIDESGMPKERFSAEFPKEGPSILRIQQVVRGDSAAYFCASSRGETREQYFGPGTRLTVT.

V usage is TRBV5-1 and J usage is TRBJ2-4, with 10 bases fitting TRBD1. The V gene's germline CDR1 is SGHRS and CDR2 YFSETQ. The CDR3 is made up of 15 amino acids. The ends lost 2 bases at V and 5 bases at J; junction bases unmatched: 4. The CDR3 DNA sequence: TGCGCCAGCAGCTTCCACGGGACAGGGGAAAACATTCAGTACTTC. As protein: CASSFHGTGENIQYF. Based on the CDR3 plus reference TRBV5-1 and TRBJ2-4, the full variable domain is KAGVTQTPRYLIKTRGQQVTLSCSPISGHRSVSWYQQTPGQGLQFLFEYFSETQRNKGNFPGRFSGRQFSNSRSEMNVSTLELGDSALYLCASSFHGTGENIQYFGAGTRLSVL.

The rearrangement joins TRBV18 to TRBJ1-3; no clear D gene. This CDR3 spans 14 amino acids. The V gene's germline CDR1 is KGHSH and CDR2 LQKENI. V was trimmed by 4 bases and J by 0 bases, leaving 7 bases between them. The CDR3 is CASSLEISGNTIYF. Written as DNA, the CDR3 is TGTGCCAGCTCACTAGAAATCTCTGGAAACACCATATATTTT.

The V and J genes are TRBV29-1 and TRBJ1-4; TRBD1 matches at 7 bases. This CDR3 is built from 11 residues. After removal of 5 bases from V and 14 bases from J, the junction contained 8 bases not matched to a gene. Germline values: CDR1 SQVTM, CDR2 ANQGSEA. The CDR3 DNA reads as TGCAGCGTTTCTACAGGGGAGTTGCTGTTTTTT. Translation gives CSVSTGELLFF.

The chain recombines TRBV27 with TRBJ2-1; 9 bases match TRBD2. Germline CDR1 is MNHEY and CDR2 is SMNVEV (reference sequence). V was pared by 5 bases and J by 5 bases, with 13 bases of the junction left unmatched. The length of the CDR3 is 17 residues. CDR3 coding DNA: TGTGCCAGCAGTCCGAAGGGATGGACTAGCGTCAACAATGAGCAGTTCTTC. Its translation is CASSPKGWTSVNNEQFF.

The sample holds one count of this clone. The rearrangement uses TRBV12-5 and TRBJ2-2; D may be TRBD2 (5 bases). V lost 5 bases, J lost 1 base, and 17 bases lay in between. Germline CDR1 reads LGHNT; CDR2 reads FRNRAP. The length of the CDR3 is 17 residues. The CDR3: CASGDWGVALNTGELFF. CDR3 nucleotides: TGTGCTAGTGGTGATTGGGGTGTAGCGTTGAACACCGGGGAGCTGTTTTTT.

The rearrangement uses TRBV7-9 and TRBJ1-4, with 7 bases that match TRBD1. Trimming at V came to 5 bases and at J to 7 bases, leaving 10 bases not matched to a gene. Germline V CDR1 and CDR2: SEHNR, FQNEAQ (reference sequence). This CDR3 is built from 15 residues. CDR3 sequence reads: CASSPGTVGIEKLFF. The CDR3 region has the DNA TGTGCCAGCAGCCCCGGGACAGTAGGAATTGAAAAACTGTTTTTT.

The genes are TRBV3-1 (or the pseudogene TRBV3-2) and TRBJ1-2, with 8 bases fitting TRBD1. After removal of 8 bases from V and 5 bases from J, the junction contained 1 base not matched to a gene. The V gene's germline CDR1 is LGHDT and CDR2 YNNKEL (reference sequence). There are 11 residues in the CDR3. CDR3 sequence (DNA): TGTGCCAGCCGACAGGGGTATGGCTACACCTTC. Amino acid sequence: CASRQGYGYTF.

This chain connects TRBV3-1 (or the pseudogene TRBV3-2) to TRBJ1-1, with D possibly TRBD1 on 5 matching bases. CDR3 size: 14 residues. V lost 4 bases and J 6 bases, leaving 15 bases between the germline ends. Germline V gene data show CDR1 as LGHDT and CDR2 as YNNKEL (reference sequence). The CDR3 bases are TGTGCCAGCAGCCTCCTCAGGGAAGGAGCTGAAGCTTTCTTT. This gives the protein CASSLLREGAEAFF.

The chain combines TRBV3-1 (or the pseudogene TRBV3-2) with TRBJ1-3; D uncertain. The CDR3 totals 14 residues. The germline gives CDR1 LGHDT, CDR2 YNNKEL (reference sequence). Trimming removed 0 bases at V and 3 bases at J, with 6 bases between. This chain's CDR3 is CASSQERGGNTIYF. The DNA of the CDR3 is TGTGCCAGCAGCCAAGAGCGAGGTGGAAACACCATATATTTT.

This chain joins TRBV18 and TRBJ2-2; D ambiguous. The V gene lost 5 bases and the J gene lost 0 bases, with 10 bases spanning the gap. Germline V gene lookup returns CDR1 KGHSH and CDR2 LQKENI. The CDR3 spans 15 residues. CDR3: CASSEHTPNTGELFF. For the CDR3, the DNA is TGTGCCAGCTCAGAACACACGCCGAACACCGGGGAGCTGTTTTTT. Based on the CDR3 plus reference TRBV18 and TRBJ2-2, the full variable domain is NAGVMQNPRHLVRRRGQEARLRCSPMKGHSHVYWYRQLPEEGLKFMVYLQKENIIDESGMPKERFSAEFPKEGPSILRIQQVVRGDSAAYFCASSEHTPNTGELFFGEGSRLTVL.

This clone was counted a single time. This rearrangement joins TRBV6-1 to TRBJ1-1; D not certain. Trimming stripped 3 bases from V and 3 bases from J, with 8 bases between. The CDR3 contains 13 residues. The germline V gene has CDR1 MNHNS and CDR2 SASEGT. CDR3 sequence: CASSETDYTEAFF. DNA of the CDR3: TGTGCCAGCAGTGAGACTGACTACACTGAAGCTTTCTTT.

The J gene is TRBJ2-2, the V gene TRBV3-1 (or the pseudogene TRBV3-2); D is ambiguous. Germline lookup yields CDR1 LGHDT and CDR2 YNNKEL (reference sequence). V lost 2 bases, J lost 9 bases, and 10 bases lay in between. The CDR3 runs to 13 residues. The CDR3 here is CASSQLGYRELFF. CDR3 in DNA: TGTGCCAGCAGCCAACTAGGTTACAGGGAGCTGTTTTTT.

This clone was seen a single time. The genes are TRBV21-1 and TRBJ1-2; TRBD1 was called by the table and not checked on the DNA. TRBV21-1 is recorded as a pseudogene. The CDR3 spans 18 residues. In nucleotides, the CDR3 is TGTGCCAGCAGCAAAGGAGGCGGACAGGGCCCTGCTAACTATGGCTACACCTTC. This encodes CASSKGGGQGPANYGYTF.

The chain uses TRBV7-9 and TRBJ2-1; 13 bases match TRBD2. The CDR3 contains 15 residues. The V gene's germline CDR1 is SEHNR and CDR2 FQNEAQ (reference sequence). The V gene end was trimmed by 5 bases and the J gene end by 8 bases; junction bases not matched to a gene: 6. This chain's CDR3 is CASSPGTSGNDEQFF. CDR3 DNA sequence: TGTGCCAGCAGCCCCGGGACTAGCGGGAATGATGAGCAGTTCTTC.

This chain links TRBV19 with TRBJ2-7; 7 nucleotides align to TRBD1. V was clipped by 4 bases and J by 3 bases; unmatched bases: 9. CDR1 is LNHDA, CDR2 SQIVND, per germline (reference sequence). The CDR3 length is 15 residues. This CDR3 is CASSTSGQHNYEQYF. The CDR3 nucleotides read TGTGCCAGTAGTACCTCGGGACAGCATAACTACGAGCAGTACTTC.

The chain couples TRBV7-9 to TRBJ2-7; D is possibly TRBD1 (6 bases). Germline CDR1 is SEHNR and CDR2 is FQNEAQ (reference sequence). The CDR3 sequence is 12 residues long. The ends were cut back, 5 bases at V and 5 bases at J, with 10 bases in the middle. The CDR3 bases are TGTGCCAGCAGCCAGGGGTTCGACGAGCAGTACTTC. Protein sequence: CASSQGFDEQYF. The full variable domain, its missing parts supplied by reference TRBV7-9 and TRBJ2-7, is DTGVSQNPRHKITKRGQNVTFRCDPISEHNRLYWYRQTLGQGPEFLTYFQNEAQLEKSRLLSDRFSAERPKGSFSTLEIQRTEQGDSAMYLCASSQGFDEQYFGPGTRLTVT.

The chain employs TRBV27 and TRBJ2-7; the D gene is possibly TRBD1 (7 bases). CDR1 and CDR2 from the germline V gene are MNHEY and SMNVEV (reference sequence). The V and J ends lost 8 bases and 2 bases respectively, with 19 bases between them. The CDR3 runs 15 residues. The CDR3 bases are TGTGCCAGCTCCCGTCGGCAGGGGGGAACCTACGAGCAGTACTTC. Translated, it gives CASSRRQGGTYEQYF.

The chain links TRBV9 to TRBJ2-7; D is ambiguous. The germline CDR1 and CDR2 sequences are SGDLS and YYNGEE. The CDR3 is 13 residues long. With 3 bases removed from V and 0 bases from J, the gap between germline ends came to 7 bases. CDR3: CASSGRYSYEQYF. The CDR3 DNA reads TGTGCCAGCAGCGGCAGATACTCCTACGAGCAGTACTTC.

The J gene is TRBJ1-1, the V gene TRBV5-1, with 9 bases that match TRBD1. The CDR3 is 13 amino acids. From germline, CDR1 is SGHRS and CDR2 YFSETQ. Trimming cost V 3 bases and J 7 bases; bases outside gene matches: 4. The CDR3: CASSSGQGIEAFF. CDR3 nucleotide sequence: TGCGCCAGCAGCTCAGGACAGGGGATTGAAGCTTTCTTT. Using reference TRBV5-1 and TRBJ1-1 for the parts outside the CDR3, the full variable domain is KAGVTQTPRYLIKTRGQQVTLSCSPISGHRSVSWYQQTPGQGLQFLFEYFSETQRNKGNFPGRFSGRQFSNSRSEMNVSTLELGDSALYLCASSSGQGIEAFFGQGTRLTVV.

The chain carries TRBV14 and TRBJ1-2, with D unclear. V dropped 0 bases and J dropped 6 bases, with 11 bases sitting between them. The V gene's germline CDR1 is SGHDN and CDR2 FVKESK. The length of the CDR3 is 14 residues. The CDR3 region has the DNA TGTGCCAGCAGCCAAGATCCGGGGATAGATGGCTACACCTTC. It translates to CASSQDPGIDGYTF. The variable domain in full, completed from reference TRBV14 and TRBJ1-2, reads EAGVTQFPSHSVIEKGQTVTLRCDPISGHDNLYWYRRVMGKEIKFLLHFVKESKQDESGMPNNRFLAERTGGTYSTLKVQPAELEDSGVYFCASSQDPGIDGYTFGSGTRLTVV.

V gene TRBV2 combines with J gene TRBJ2-1, with TRBD2 matching over 7 bases. V lost 6 bases and J lost 3; bases outside the gene matches: 11. The CDR3 contains 16 residues. Looked up from germline, CDR1 is SNHLY and CDR2 is FYNNEI. CDR3 sequence reads: CASRGPLGGYYNEQFF. The DNA for the CDR3 is TGTGCCAGCAGAGGACCCCTGGGGGGGTACTACAATGAGCAGTTCTTC.